This T cell receptor (beta chain) comes out of a study of blood T cells in healthy people across ages. Notes on the study in general: As naive T cell percentage varied, TCR beta diversity correlated strongly with it.

Comment on this clonotype: Its antigen is as yet unknown.

Using a J-beta primer mix together with a sample-barcoded 5' primer, a second PCR was run for roughly 7 to 11 cycles. A single record per CDR3 protein comes from TCRdb applying MiXCR to the 5' RACE reads. This sample carries some 900,000 distinct CDR3 sequences, around 46% of them seen once, and the ten largest clones take 10% to 15%. CDR1 is MNHEY, CDR2 SVGEGT, per germline. This CDR3 contains 14 residues. The chain has TRBV6-2 or TRBV6-3 and TRBJ2-7; D is perhaps TRBD1 (6 bases). Matching the DNA end better, TRBJ2-5 makes the J call doubtful. The sequence came from a man younger than 45 in good health. Material: blood. The CDR3 DNA reads as TGTGCCAGTTTTAGCCACAGGGTAATAGAGACCCAGTACTTC. Protein product: CASFSHRVIETQYF.